These 13 T cell receptor beta chains were sequenced from one sample in a study of cytomegalovirus exposure and HLA in healthy donors. Amplification used 60 Vbeta primers and 13 Jbeta primers. Repertoires were generated with immunoSEQ multiplex PCR, while TCRdb's copy carries only in-frame clones and drops some. The sample holds roughly 190,000 clones; approximately 80% are singletons and the top ten take around 2.3%. Sequencing used PBMCs. These receptors were collected from a woman aged 50 to 65 in good health and CMV-seronegative.

The chain links TRBV6-1 to TRBJ2-3; no definite D call. CDR3 length: 13 amino acids. Germline-derived CDR1 and CDR2 are MNHNS and SASEGT. V gave up 5 bases and J gave up 1 base, with 7 bases separating them. As DNA, the CDR3 is TGTGCCAGCAGTTGGCGGCGCACAGATACGCAGTATTTT. Protein: CASSWRRTDTQYF.

The chain employs TRBV11-3 and TRBJ2-2; 8 bases fit TRBD1. The ends lost 3 bases at V and 5 bases at J; junction bases unmatched: 2. The CDR3 spans 14 residues. The germline V gene encodes CDR1 SGHNT and CDR2 YENEEA. The CDR3 sequence is CASSFQGATGELFF. The CDR3 DNA is TGTGCCAGCAGCTTCCAGGGGGCGACCGGGGAGCTGTTTTTT.

This clone came up once. The J gene is TRBJ2-3, the V gene TRBV6-1, with TRBD1 matching over 7 bases. With V trimmed by 2 bases and J by 7 bases, 6 bases remained unmatched. Germline V gene lookup returns CDR1 MNHNS and CDR2 SASEGT. The CDR3 extends over 14 amino acids. The CDR3 DNA is TGTGCCAGCAGTGAACGACAGGGTCTTAATACGCAGTATTTT. It codes for CASSERQGLNTQYF.

The chain joins TRBV28 to TRBJ2-7; possible D gene TRBD2, 5 bases. Germline V gene data show CDR1 as MDHEN and CDR2 as SYDVKM. This CDR3 is built from 15 residues. V lost 3 bases to trimming and J lost 4 bases, with 16 bases between them. The CDR3 bases are TGTGCCAGCAGTTTGACCTCGGCTAGCAGGTACGAGCAGTACTTC. It specifies CASSLTSASRYEQYF.

The chain links TRBV30 to TRBJ2-7; 8 bases match TRBD1. CDR1 is GTSNPN and CDR2 is SVGIG in the germline V gene (reference sequence). V was pared by 0 bases and J by 3 bases, with 7 bases of the junction left unmatched. The CDR3 has 15 residues. The CDR3 loop reads CAWSVPGTGGYEQYF. The CDR3 DNA sequence: TGTGCCTGGAGTGTGCCGGGTACAGGGGGCTACGAGCAGTACTTC.

The rearrangement uses TRBV10-3 and TRBJ2-7, with a weak D call TRBD1 (6 bases). Germline V gene sequence: CDR1 ENHRY, CDR2 SYGVKD. Trimming removed 10 bases at V and 3 bases at J, with 19 bases between. The length of the CDR3 is 14 residues. The CDR3 reads CATRGDNLRYEQYF. CDR3 in DNA: TGTGCCACCAGGGGTGACAACCTCCGCTACGAGCAGTACTTC.

Concerning this clone: Its ends do not fully match the called genes, so a read error is possible. The chain has TRBV7-9 and TRBJ1-2, with a possible D match to TRBD1 (6 bases). Per germline, CDR1 SEHNR and CDR2 FQNEAQ (reference sequence). The CDR3 runs 16 residues. The CDR3 DNA reads TGTTCCAGCAGCTTATTCCGGGCAGGGGCGAACTATGGCTACACCTTC. Translating it yields CSSSLFRAGANYGYTF.

The V call is TRBV6-4, the J call TRBJ1-6, with 7 bases identical to TRBD1. CDR3 length: 13 amino acids. Germline CDR1 and CDR2: MRHNA and SNTAGT. Germline trimming cut 6 bases from V and 10 bases from J; bases unmatched to any gene: 6. CDR3 amino acids: CASSRDSGSPLHF. As DNA, the CDR3 is TGTGCCAGCAGCCGGGACAGCGGATCACCCCTCCACTTT.

A single count supports this clone. The chain couples TRBV13 to TRBJ1-1; D may be TRBD1 (5 bases). The germline V gene encodes CDR1 PRHDT and CDR2 FYEKMQ (reference sequence). Trimming shortened V by 5 bases and J by 2 bases, and 9 bases separated the two germline ends. The CDR3 is made up of 13 amino acids. This chain's CDR3 is CASSAGHNTEAFF. The CDR3 DNA sequence: TGTGCCAGCAGCGCCGGACACAACACTGAAGCTTTCTTT.

The rearrangement joins TRBV2 to TRBJ2-6; 9 bases fit TRBD1. The junction had 8 bases not matched to a gene; V was cut back by 1 base and J by 4 bases. This CDR3 has 18 amino acids. Germline lookup yields CDR1 SNHLY and CDR2 FYNNEI. The CDR3 here is CASSEGLGQGSGANVLTF. DNA of the CDR3: TGTGCCAGCAGTGAAGGTCTGGGACAGGGCTCCGGGGCCAACGTCCTGACTTTC.

The rearrangement uses TRBV6-6 and TRBJ2-3; no firm D call. Germline CDR1 MNHNY, CDR2 SVGAGI (reference sequence). V dropped 6 bases and J dropped 2 bases, with 6 bases sitting between them. CDR3 length: 12 residues. CDR3 in amino acids: CASSGSTDTQYF. For the CDR3, the DNA is TGTGCCAGCAGCGGGTCCACAGATACGCAGTATTTT.

V and J are TRBV7-2 and TRBJ2-7, with D possibly being TRBD2 (6 bases). V was shortened by 4 bases and J by 2 bases, with 15 bases between the two germline ends. This CDR3 is 15 amino acids long. Per germline, CDR1 SGHTA and CDR2 FQGNSA. CDR3 sequence (DNA): TGTGCCAGCAGCTCCCGACTAGGAGGGACCTACGAGCAGTACTTC. Amino acids: CASSSRLGGTYEQYF.

The genes are TRBV7-2 and TRBJ2-5; weak D call: TRBD2 (6 bases). The V gene's germline CDR1 is SGHTA and CDR2 FQGNSA. Trimming pared 2 bases from V and 7 bases from J, leaving 20 bases between. CDR3 length: 16 amino acids. The CDR3 is CASSLTGAGSTGTQYF. As DNA, the CDR3 is TGTGCCAGCAGCTTAACAGGTGCGGGATCCACCGGGACCCAGTACTTC.